These 27 T cell receptor beta chains came from one sample sequenced in a study of T cells in Graves' hyperthyroidism and ophthalmopathy. Authors of the study amplified TCR beta CDR3 regions from RNA transcripts. First-round RT-PCR targeting the TCR CDR3 was performed with the HTBI primer set. TCRdb independently ran MiXCR on the multiplex PCR reads; one entry per CDR3 protein. The data show 600,000 to 650,000 distinct CDR3 sequences, 15% to 20% seen once. Sequencing was done on a sample of blood. These receptors were taken from a woman in her twenties or thirties with Graves' hyperthyroidism.

This clonotype was counted many times. This chain uses TRBV6-1 with TRBJ2-3, with 9 bases that match TRBD2. J lost 3 bases, V lost 7 bases, and 5 bases had no gene match. Germline V lookup: CDR1 MNHNS, CDR2 SASEGT. This CDR3 spans 14 amino acids. CDR3: CASILAGATDTQYF. The CDR3 DNA follows: TGTGCCAGCATATTAGCGGGAGCGACAGATACGCAGTATTTT.

This clonotype was counted ten times or more. The V gene is TRBV28, the J gene TRBJ2-1; D unclear. V gave up 8 bases and J gave up 5 bases, with 10 bases separating them. Germline-derived CDR1 and CDR2 are MDHEN and SYDVKM. The CDR3 spans 12 residues. The CDR3 is CASRRRDNEQFF. The CDR3 DNA follows: TGTGCCAGCCGACGGAGAGACAATGAGCAGTTCTTC.

This clonotype was seen repeatedly, ten times or more. This chain links TRBV13 with TRBJ2-7, with D possibly matching TRBD2 (7 bases). This CDR3 is built from 16 residues. CDR1 and CDR2 (germline): PRHDT, FYEKMQ (reference sequence). Trimming took 4 bases from V and 3 from J, leaving 19 bases between them. As DNA, the CDR3 is TGTGCCAGCAGCTCGGGTGGGGAGGGGGTCCTCTACGAGCAGTACTTC. Its protein is CASSSGGEGVLYEQYF.

Many counts were recorded for this clonotype. The chain links TRBV7-9 to TRBJ2-3, with D possibly matching TRBD2 (5 bases). CDR1 SEHNR and CDR2 FQNEAQ come from the germline V gene (reference sequence). Trimming shortened V by 6 bases and J by 0 bases, and 13 bases separated the two germline ends. The CDR3 extends over 15 amino acids. The CDR3 protein is CASRYSGASTDTQYF. In DNA form, the CDR3 reads TGTGCCAGCAGGTACAGCGGAGCTAGCACAGATACGCAGTATTTT.

This clonotype was observed many times. The chain has TRBV28 and TRBJ2-5; D remains ambiguous. V was trimmed by 2 bases and J by 3 bases, leaving 13 bases between them. Germline V gives CDR1 MDHEN, CDR2 SYDVKM. This CDR3 spans 15 amino acids. The CDR3 DNA reads TGTGCCAGCAGTTTAAATACGAACGGAAAAGAGACCCAGTACTTC. Its protein is CASSLNTNGKETQYF.

This chain uses TRBV24-1 with TRBJ2-1; TRBD1 aligns across 11 bases. CDR1 KGHDR and CDR2 SFDVKD come from the germline V gene. The CDR3 is 15 residues long. The trim removed 1 base at V and 6 bases at J, leaving 1 base unmatched. CDR3 region: CATSDFGTGGNEQFF. The CDR3 region has the DNA TGTGCCACCAGTGATTTTGGGACAGGGGGCAATGAGCAGTTCTTC.

The sample holds many counts of this clonotype. V usage is TRBV7-9 and J usage is TRBJ2-5; 7 positions agree with TRBD2. Trimming cost V 4 bases and J 3 bases; bases outside gene matches: 5. The CDR3 runs to 14 residues. Germline CDR1 is SEHNR and CDR2 is FQNEAQ (reference sequence). CDR3 nucleotide sequence: TGTGCCAGCAGCTCCCAGGGAGGGGAAGAGACCCAGTACTTC. It is translated as CASSSQGGEETQYF.

The chain is built from TRBV11-2 and TRBJ2-2; perhaps TRBD2 as D (6 bases). V lost 8 bases and J 7 bases, leaving 8 bases between the germline ends. CDR3 length: 11 residues. The germline V gene has CDR1 SGHAT and CDR2 FQNNGV. The CDR3 protein is CASPGVGELFF. DNA of the CDR3: TGTGCCAGCCCGGGGGTCGGGGAGCTGTTTTTT.

In this sample, this clonotype turned up many times. The chain recombines TRBV11-3 with TRBJ2-3; a possible D gene is TRBD2 (6 bases). This CDR3 comprises 15 residues. Trimming left V 0 bases short and J 0 bases short, with 7 bases between. The V gene's germline CDR1 is SGHNT and CDR2 YENEEA. CDR3 amino acids: CASSLDRGSTDTQYF. For the CDR3, the DNA is TGTGCCAGCAGCTTAGATCGGGGGAGCACAGATACGCAGTATTTT.

The chain employs TRBV28 and TRBJ2-7; D gene unclear. Germline V CDR1 and CDR2: MDHEN, SYDVKM. The ends were cut back, 6 bases at V and 5 bases at J, with 17 bases in the middle. This CDR3 contains 14 residues. The CDR3 loop reads CASSSPVGTHEQYF. In DNA, the CDR3 is TGTGCCAGCAGCTCACCCGTGGGAACCCACGAGCAGTACTTC.

The sample holds many counts of this clonotype. The V gene is TRBV19, the J gene TRBJ1-5; D is possibly TRBD1 (5 bases). With 4 bases removed from V and 0 bases from J, the gap between germline ends came to 13 bases. CDR3 size: 16 residues. From germline, CDR1 is LNHDA and CDR2 SQIVND (reference sequence). The CDR3 sequence: CASSNTGLSSNQPQHF. CDR3 nucleotides: TGTGCCAGTAGTAATACAGGTTTGAGTAGCAATCAGCCCCAGCATTTT.

This clonotype has more than one count but fewer than ten. The rearrangement uses TRBV5-5 and TRBJ2-1; possibly TRBD2 for D (6 bases). The length of the CDR3 is 14 residues. Germline-derived CDR1 and CDR2 are SGHKS and YYEKEE (reference sequence). The V and J ends lost 1 base and 9 bases respectively, with 14 bases between them. The CDR3: CASSLWHSGSEQFF. The DNA of the CDR3 is TGTGCCAGCAGCTTGTGGCATAGCGGCTCTGAGCAGTTCTTC.

The chain couples TRBV5-1 to TRBJ2-7, with a possible D match to TRBD1 (6 bases). Trimming stripped 4 bases from V and 2 bases from J, with 13 bases between. The CDR3 consists of 14 residues. Germline assignment: CDR1 SGHRS and CDR2 YFSETQ. CDR3 loop: CASSIRQEAYEQYF. The CDR3 coding sequence is TGCGCCAGCAGCATACGACAGGAAGCCTACGAGCAGTACTTC.

This clonotype appeared a few times. The CDR3 loop reads CASSLPGNYGYTF. Here the CDR3 DNA reads TGTGCCAGCAGCTTGCCGGGAAACTATGGCTACACCTTC. The chain joins TRBV5-6 to TRBJ1-2; D uncertain. This CDR3 spans 13 amino acids. Trimming removed 1 base from V and 2 bases from J, with 6 bases in between. In germline, CDR1 is SGHDT, CDR2 YYEEEE.

J is TRBJ1-1 and V is TRBV28; D unclear. The germline V gene has CDR1 MDHEN and CDR2 SYDVKM. Trimming took 1 base from V and 0 from J, leaving 9 bases between them. This CDR3 is built from 15 residues. CDR3: CASSLFGEMNTEAFF. CDR3 bases: TGTGCCAGCAGTTTATTTGGGGAAATGAACACTGAAGCTTTCTTT.

This clonotype turned up a few times. The chain uses TRBV7-3 and TRBJ2-6, with 7 bases identical to TRBD2. Germline CDR1 SGHTA, CDR2 FQGTGA. V shed 5 bases and J 1 base; nucleotides not matched to a gene: 11. The CDR3 is made up of 18 amino acids. CDR3 bases: TGTGCCAGCAGCCCATGGGGGGAGGGCCAGTCTGGGGCCAACGTCCTGACTTTC. This sequence encodes CASSPWGEGQSGANVLTF.

In its sample, this clonotype was seen many times. The chain has TRBV6-1 and TRBJ2-7, with D tentatively TRBD2 (5 bases). V was shortened by 7 bases and J by 2 bases, with 12 bases between the two germline ends. The CDR3 runs 13 residues. Germline V CDR1 and CDR2: MNHNS, SASEGT. Written as DNA, the CDR3 is TGTGCCAGCAAATCGGGATTCACCTACGAGCAGTACTTC. It specifies CASKSGFTYEQYF.

This clonotype was observed at least ten times. This rearrangement joins TRBV20-1 to TRBJ2-1, with D possibly being TRBD1 or TRBD2 (5 bases each). This CDR3 comprises 14 residues. V was pared by 7 bases and J by 8 bases, with 21 bases between. Germline assignment: CDR1 DFQATT and CDR2 SNEGSKA (reference sequence). Written as DNA, the CDR3 is TGCAGTGGGGCTGGGGCGGGCGGGTACGATGAGCAGTTCTTC. It encodes CSGAGAGGYDEQFF.

This clonotype was seen many times. V usage is TRBV5-1 and J usage is TRBJ2-5, with TRBD1 matching 7 bases. The CDR3 loop spans 13 amino acids. Trimming cost V 2 bases and J 5 bases; bases outside gene matches: 3. Germline values: CDR1 SGHRS, CDR2 YFSETQ. The CDR3 is CASSLGGDETQYF. CDR3 bases: TGCGCCAGCAGCTTAGGGGGCGACGAGACCCAGTACTTC.

This clonotype was found many times. This sequence joins TRBV29-1 and TRBJ2-1; D could derive from TRBD1 or TRBD2 (5 bases each). The CDR3 covers 14 residues. CDR1 and CDR2 (germline): SQVTM, ANQGSEA. Trimming pared 4 bases from V and 0 bases from J, leaving 10 bases between. The CDR3 DNA follows: TGCAGCGTTGGTTTCGGGACCTCCTACAATGAGCAGTTCTTC. This translates into CSVGFGTSYNEQFF.

The sample holds a few counts of this clonotype. The V gene is TRBV27, the J gene TRBJ2-1; 7 nucleotides agree with TRBD1. With V trimmed by 3 bases and J by 8 bases, 4 bases remained unmatched. Germline-derived CDR1 and CDR2 are MNHEY and SMNVEV (reference sequence). The CDR3 length is 13 residues. The CDR3 DNA reads TGTGCCAGCAGTTTTTATACAGGGGATGAGCAGTTCTTC. Encoded protein: CASSFYTGDEQFF.

This clonotype was detected a few times. The chain employs TRBV19 and TRBJ1-1; possible D gene TRBD1, 5 bases. The germline V gene has CDR1 LNHDA and CDR2 SQIVND (reference sequence). The V end lost 5 bases, the J end lost 4 bases, and 14 bases lay between the germline ends. The CDR3 contains 14 residues. CDR3 sequence (DNA): TGTGCCAGTAGTTCCTCCGGGGGAGGCACTGAAGCTTTCTTT. This codes for CASSSSGGGTEAFF.

This clonotype was recorded at least ten times. CDR3 protein: CASSPTRGARETQYF. The CDR3 DNA reads TGTGCCAGCAGTCCCACCCGGGGGGCAAGGGAGACCCAGTACTTC. V gene TRBV12-3 or TRBV12-4 combines with J gene TRBJ2-5; maybe TRBD2 (7 bases). The ends were cut back, 5 bases at V and 5 bases at J, with 18 bases in the middle. The CDR3 is 15 amino acids.

This clonotype was observed a handful of times. The genes are TRBV28 and TRBJ2-1; 11 nucleotides align to TRBD2. V was pared by 5 bases and J by 8 bases, with 11 bases of the junction left unmatched. CDR1 is MDHEN, CDR2 SYDVKM, per germline. The CDR3 is 16 amino acids. The CDR3 loop reads CASSPPLAGVGYEQFF. The CDR3 region has the DNA TGTGCCAGCAGTCCGCCACTAGCGGGAGTTGGCTATGAGCAGTTCTTC.

The genes are TRBV5-4 and TRBJ2-7; tentative D call: TRBD2 (6 bases). The V end was cut by 4 bases, the J end by 6 bases, with 20 bases between. The length of the CDR3 is 15 residues. CDR1 and CDR2 from the germline V gene are SGHNT and YYREEE (reference sequence). CDR3 bases: TGTGCCAGCAGCCAATGGGCGGGGAGTGGAGGCGAGCAGTACTTC. Residues: CASSQWAGSGGEQYF.

This clonotype was counted at least ten times. This chain links TRBV30 with TRBJ1-1; the D gene is possibly TRBD1 (5 bases). The germline CDR1 and CDR2 sequences are GTSNPN and SVGIG (reference sequence). The CDR3 extends over 13 amino acids. Trimming removed 1 base from V and 8 bases from J, with 14 bases in between. As DNA, the CDR3 is TGTGCCTGGAGTGGAGGTACAGGAGACGAAGCTTTCTTT. This codes for CAWSGGTGDEAFF.

This clonotype occurred many times. This chain joins TRBV19 and TRBJ1-1; the D is unclear. Germline lookup yields CDR1 LNHDA and CDR2 SQIVND (reference sequence). Trimming removed 3 bases at V and 1 base at J, with 15 bases between. The CDR3 is 16 amino acids. CDR3 nucleotides: TGTGCCAGTAGTATCCCAGGCCGGGGATCGAACACTGAAGCTTTCTTT. It translates to CASSIPGRGSNTEAFF.